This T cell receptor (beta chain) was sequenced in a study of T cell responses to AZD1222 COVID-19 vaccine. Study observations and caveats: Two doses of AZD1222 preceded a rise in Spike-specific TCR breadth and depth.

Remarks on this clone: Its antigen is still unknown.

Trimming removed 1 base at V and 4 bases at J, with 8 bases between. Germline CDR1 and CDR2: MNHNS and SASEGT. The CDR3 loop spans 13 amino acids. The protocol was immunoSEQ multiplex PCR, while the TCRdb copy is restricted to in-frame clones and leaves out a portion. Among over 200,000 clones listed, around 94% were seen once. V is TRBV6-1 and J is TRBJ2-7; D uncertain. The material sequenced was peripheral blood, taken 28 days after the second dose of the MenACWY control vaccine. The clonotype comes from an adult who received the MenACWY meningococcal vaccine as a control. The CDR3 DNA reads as TGTGCCAGCAGTGAAGTTTTATATTACGAGCAGTACTTC. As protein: CASSEVLYYEQYF.